These T cell receptor beta chains were read from a single sample in a study of T cells in Graves' hyperthyroidism and ophthalmopathy. TCRdb re-analysed the multiplex PCR reads in MiXCR, keeping a single row per CDR3 protein. Of more than 250,000 distinct CDR3 sequences in the sample, around 15% were seen once. The sequenced sample was blood. Receptors were obtained from a woman between 50 and 59 years old with Graves' hyperthyroidism that later progressed to Graves' ophthalmopathy. CDR3s include the opening cysteine and the closing phenylalanine or tryptophan. Each record gives: CDR3 length, D gene, J gene, clone size, V gene, CDR3 DNA, CDR3 protein. D genes are given only for firm matches. The size entry is marked missing in some rows and otherwise reads once, few, many or a size class.

len: 15
d_gene: .
j_gene: TRBJ1-2
abundance: .
v_gene: TRBV28
CDR3nt: TGTGCCAGCAGACGTTATGGAGAGGGCGGCTATGGCTACACCTTC
CDR3aa: CASRRYGEGGYGYTF

len: 18
d_gene: .
j_gene: TRBJ2-3
abundance: many
v_gene: TRBV11-3
CDR3nt: TGTGCCAGCAGCTTTTCGGATCGGGCCGGTTCTAGCACAGATACGCAGTATTTT
CDR3aa: CASSFSDRAGSSTDTQYF

len: 19
d_gene: .
j_gene: TRBJ2-1
abundance: .
v_gene: TRBV27
CDR3nt: TGTGCCAGCAGTTACAGAACCCCCGGTAGGTGGTCTGTAGCCAATGAGCAGTTCTTC
CDR3aa: CASSYRTPGRWSVANEQFF

len: 15
d_gene: TRBD1
j_gene: TRBJ2-7
abundance: many
v_gene: TRBV7-9
CDR3nt: TGTGCCAGCAGCCCCCCTCGGACAGGGGAAGACGAGCAGTACTTC
CDR3aa: CASSPPRTGEDEQYF

len: 16
d_gene: .
j_gene: TRBJ1-6
abundance: .
v_gene: TRBV20-1
CDR3nt: TGCAGTGCTAGAGGCCCCTCCGCGGCCTATAATTCACCCCTCCACTTT
CDR3aa: CSARGPSAAYNSPLHF

len: 15
d_gene: TRBD1
j_gene: TRBJ2-3
abundance: .
v_gene: TRBV5-1
CDR3nt: TGCGCCAGCAGCTTGGTGACAGGGGCGAGAGATACGCAGTATTTT
CDR3aa: CASSLVTGARDTQYF

len: 16
d_gene: TRBD1
j_gene: TRBJ2-7
abundance: few
v_gene: TRBV9
CDR3nt: TGTGCCAGCAGCGTAGATGCGGGACAGGTGATCTACGAGCAGTACTTC
CDR3aa: CASSVDAGQVIYEQYF

len: 12
d_gene: .
j_gene: TRBJ2-7
abundance: .
v_gene: TRBV2
CDR3nt: TGTGCCAGCAAGCACGAAAACTACGAGCAGTACTTC
CDR3aa: CASKHENYEQYF

len: 10
d_gene: .
j_gene: TRBJ2-1
abundance: many
v_gene: TRBV10-1
CDR3nt: TGCGCCAGCAGCGCGGGGGCCCAGTTCTTC
CDR3aa: CASSAGAQFF

len: 16
d_gene: .
j_gene: TRBJ1-1
abundance: many
v_gene: TRBV7-6
CDR3nt: TGTGCCAGCAGACCGTTGAAGGGGCCGGCCGGTACTGAAGCTTTCTTT
CDR3aa: CASRPLKGPAGTEAFF

len: 15
d_gene: TRBD1
j_gene: TRBJ1-5
abundance: many
v_gene: TRBV30
CDR3nt: TGTGCCTGGAGTAAAGCACAGGGGGCCAATCAGCCCCAGCATTTT
CDR3aa: CAWSKAQGANQPQHF

len: 12
d_gene: .
j_gene: TRBJ2-1
abundance: few
v_gene: TRBV20-1
CDR3nt: TGCAGTGCTAGGACCAGCGGCTATGAGCAGTTCTTC
CDR3aa: CSARTSGYEQFF

len: 11
d_gene: .
j_gene: TRBJ2-5
abundance: many
v_gene: TRBV11-3
CDR3nt: TGTGCCAGCAGCCATCAAGAGACCCAGTACTTC
CDR3aa: CASSHQETQYF

len: 15
d_gene: TRBD1
j_gene: TRBJ2-7
abundance: many
v_gene: TRBV20-1
CDR3nt: TGCAGTGCTCCCCCGGGGACAGGGATTTCCCTCGAGCAGTACTTC
CDR3aa: CSAPPGTGISLEQYF

len: 13
d_gene: TRBD1
j_gene: TRBJ1-2
abundance: many
v_gene: TRBV28
CDR3nt: TGTGCCAGCAGTCCCCGGGACAGCTATGGCTACACCTTC
CDR3aa: CASSPRDSYGYTF

len: 12
d_gene: TRBD1
j_gene: TRBJ2-7
abundance: many
v_gene: TRBV2
CDR3nt: TGTGCCGGAACCCCGACAGGGGACGAGCAGTACTTC
CDR3aa: CAGTPTGDEQYF

len: 16
d_gene: TRBD1
j_gene: TRBJ2-7
abundance: many
v_gene: TRBV5-1
CDR3nt: TGCGCCAGCAGGTATGACCCCGGGACAGGGAAGGACGAGCAGTACTTC
CDR3aa: CASRYDPGTGKDEQYF

len: 14
d_gene: TRBD2
j_gene: TRBJ2-7
abundance: many
v_gene: TRBV7-2
CDR3nt: TGTGCCAGCAGCGTGCAGCGGGGACCCTACGAGCAGTACTTC
CDR3aa: CASSVQRGPYEQYF

len: 17
d_gene: TRBD2
j_gene: TRBJ2-3
abundance: .
v_gene: TRBV5-4
CDR3nt: TGTGCCAGCAGCTTGCGTCTAGCGGGAGGACGGTCAGATGCGCAGTATTTT
CDR3aa: CASSLRLAGGRSDAQYF

len: 14
d_gene: .
j_gene: TRBJ2-1
abundance: many
v_gene: TRBV28
CDR3nt: TGTGCCAGCAGGGTCGGGGGATTCTACAATGAGCAGTTCTTC
CDR3aa: CASRVGGFYNEQFF

len: 15
d_gene: .
j_gene: TRBJ1-1
abundance: .
v_gene: TRBV6-1
CDR3nt: TGTGCCAGCAGAAAAACATCACAGCGGAACACTGAAGCTTTCTTT
CDR3aa: CASRKTSQRNTEAFF

len: 14
d_gene: .
j_gene: TRBJ2-5
abundance: many
v_gene: TRBV2
CDR3nt: TGTGCCAGCAGACAGGACTGGGGGTCAGAGACCCAGTACTTC
CDR3aa: CASRQDWGSETQYF

len: 16
d_gene: .
j_gene: TRBJ2-1
abundance: many
v_gene: TRBV5-1
CDR3nt: TGCGCCAGCAGCTACCTTCAGGGTAGCTCCTACAATGAGCAGTTCTTC
CDR3aa: CASSYLQGSSYNEQFF

len: 16
d_gene: TRBD2
j_gene: TRBJ2-5
abundance: few
v_gene: TRBV7-3
CDR3nt: TGTGCCAGCAGCTTGGTACTAGCGGGAGGACGAGAGACCCAGTACTTC
CDR3aa: CASSLVLAGGRETQYF

len: 17
d_gene: .
j_gene: TRBJ2-1
abundance: many
v_gene: TRBV20-1
CDR3nt: TGCAGTGCTAAACAGGGGAGCGGGAAGGTGGTCAGGAATGAGCAGTTCTTC
CDR3aa: CSAKQGSGKVVRNEQFF

len: 15
d_gene: .
j_gene: TRBJ1-2
abundance: many
v_gene: TRBV30
CDR3nt: TGTGCCTGGAGTGTTCAGGCAGGGCGAAACTATGGCTACACCTTC
CDR3aa: CAWSVQAGRNYGYTF

len: 14
d_gene: TRBD2
j_gene: TRBJ2-7
abundance: few
v_gene: TRBV10-3
CDR3nt: TGTGCCATCAGTGGGACTAGCGGGAGTAGGGAGCAGTACTTC
CDR3aa: CAISGTSGSREQYF

len: 20
d_gene: TRBD2
j_gene: TRBJ2-5
abundance: .
v_gene: TRBV9
CDR3nt: TGTGCCAGCAGCGACCGTAGACCAGAGACTAGCGGGATGTGGGGAGAGACCCAGTACTTC
CDR3aa: CASSDRRPETSGMWGETQYF

len: 16
d_gene: .
j_gene: TRBJ2-7
abundance: many
v_gene: TRBV28
CDR3nt: TGTGCCAGCAGCCCGAAGCATATGGGCAGGGGTGGCGAGCAGTACTTC
CDR3aa: CASSPKHMGRGGEQYF

len: 15
d_gene: .
j_gene: TRBJ1-2
abundance: many
v_gene: TRBV11-2
CDR3nt: TGTGCCAGCAGCCTCGAACGGGGGGGGTTCTATGGCTACACCTTC
CDR3aa: CASSLERGGFYGYTF

len: 13
d_gene: TRBD1
j_gene: TRBJ1-2
abundance: few
v_gene: TRBV29-1
CDR3nt: TGCAGCGTCGAAAAGCCAGGGGGCAGGGGCTACACCTTC
CDR3aa: CSVEKPGGRGYTF

len: 14
d_gene: .
j_gene: TRBJ2-5
abundance: few
v_gene: TRBV5-1
CDR3nt: TGCGCCAGCAGCTCGCAGGGAGGCCAAGAGACCCAGTACTTC
CDR3aa: CASSSQGGQETQYF

len: 12
d_gene: .
j_gene: TRBJ1-1
abundance: many
v_gene: TRBV3-1
CDR3nt: TGTGCCAGCAGCCAAGAGGCCCTAGGAGCTTTCTTT
CDR3aa: CASSQEALGAFF

len: 18
d_gene: TRBD2
j_gene: TRBJ2-3
abundance: many
v_gene: TRBV9
CDR3nt: TGTGCCAGCAGCGTCGATTATATAGCGGGAGTAGGTACAGATACGCAGTATTTT
CDR3aa: CASSVDYIAGVGTDTQYF

len: 15
d_gene: .
j_gene: TRBJ2-4
abundance: many
v_gene: TRBV24-1
CDR3nt: TGTGCCACCAGTGATGGTGGGGTCACCAAAAACATTCAGTACTTC
CDR3aa: CATSDGGVTKNIQYF

len: 11
d_gene: TRBD1
j_gene: TRBJ2-7
abundance: .
v_gene: TRBV30
CDR3nt: TGTGCCTGGGACAGGGTAGGGGAGCAGTACTTC
CDR3aa: CAWDRVGEQYF

len: 13
d_gene: TRBD2
j_gene: TRBJ2-1
abundance: many
v_gene: TRBV2
CDR3nt: TGTGCCAGCAGGGGGGGGGTATACAATGAGCAGTTCTTC
CDR3aa: CASRGGVYNEQFF